These T cell receptor beta chains were read from a single sample in a study of vaccination effects on CD4 cells after COVID-19. Which antigens these TCRs recognize remains unknown. This table comes from immunoSEQ multiplex PCR, and its TCRdb copy is limited to in-frame clones, with some not included. The profile shows tens of thousands of clones, roughly 70% of them singletons. The input for sequencing was CD4+ T cells from PBMCs cultured with SARS-CoV-2 spike peptides, taken before COVID-19 vaccination. Receptors were obtained from a human donor who received a COVID-19 vaccine. CDR3s include the opening cysteine and the closing phenylalanine or tryptophan. D genes are given only for firm matches. Clone size is given for some rows only: seen once, a few or many times, or a class if the clone is expanded.

TRBJ2-7 12 . TRBV25-1 . CASSPTGYEQYF TGTGCCAGCAGCCCAACAGGTTACGAGCAGTACTTC
TRBJ2-1 15 TRBD2 TRBV28 few CASSLRDYVYNEQFF TGTGCCAGCAGTTTGAGGGACTACGTCTACAATGAGCAGTTCTTC
TRBJ2-1 13 TRBD1 TRBV29-1 . CSVSVTGVNEQFF TGCAGCGTTTCCGTAACAGGGGTCAATGAGCAGTTCTTC
TRBJ2-1 15 TRBD1 TRBV6-1 few CASSESGQGLNEQFF TGTGCCAGCAGTGAATCCGGACAGGGCCTCAATGAGCAGTTCTTC
TRBJ2-5 14 TRBD1 TRBV3-1/TRBV3-2 once CASSPRTGKETQYF TGTGCCAGCAGCCCGAGGACAGGTAAAGAGACCCAGTACTTC
TRBJ2-3 15 TRBD2 TRBV10-3 . CAIDAGTSVKNTQYF TGTGCCATCGACGCCGGGACTAGTGTCAAAAATACGCAGTATTTT
TRBJ1-1 15 TRBD1 TRBV7-8 . CASSASSKGATEAFF TGTGCCAGCAGCGCAAGCAGCAAGGGGGCTACTGAAGCTTTCTTT
TRBJ1-1 14 . TRBV11-1 . CASSLSRMNTEAFF TGTGCCAGCAGCTTAAGCCGGATGAACACTGAAGCTTTCTTT
TRBJ1-6 12 . TRBV7-2 . CASSLGRSPLHF TGTGCCAGCAGCTTAGGTAGATCACCCCTCCACTTT
TRBJ1-1 15 . TRBV27 . CASRPPAGLNTEAFF TGTGCCAGCAGACCGCCGGCCGGGCTGAACACTGAAGCTTTCTTT
TRBJ1-4 14 . TRBV27 . CASSFRNLNEKLFF TGTGCCAGCAGTTTCCGGAATTTAAATGAAAAACTGTTTTTT
TRBJ2-1 16 . TRBV19 . CASSMLGQILYNEQFF TGTGCCAGTAGTATGCTGGGGCAAATCCTTTACAATGAGCAGTTCTTC
TRBJ1-3 16 . TRBV2 few CASSEGGLNSGNTIYF TGTGCCAGCAGTGAAGGGGGCCTCAACTCTGGAAACACCATATATTTT
TRBJ1-2 16 . TRBV5-6 . CASSPEGGQGWYGYTF TGTGCCAGCAGCCCCGAGGGGGGGCAGGGATGGTATGGCTACACCTTC
TRBJ2-3 14 TRBD2 TRBV24-1 . CATTKAGPTDTQYF TGTGCCACTACCAAAGCGGGGCCCACAGATACGCAGTATTTT
TRBJ2-7 15 . TRBV7-8 few CASSLDRVLSYEQYF TGTGCCAGCAGCTTAGACAGGGTTCTCTCCTACGAGCAGTACTTC
TRBJ1-2 11 TRBD1 TRBV30 . CAWRTGDGYTF TGTGCCTGGAGAACAGGGGACGGCTACACCTTC
TRBJ2-1 13 . TRBV11-3 once CASSTKMGAQQFF TGTGCCAGCAGCACCAAGATGGGGGCCCAGCAGTTCTTC
TRBJ2-2 14 . TRBV4-3 . CASSQDRRTGELFF TGCGCCAGCAGCCAAGATAGGAGGACCGGGGAGCTGTTTTTT
TRBJ1-6 16 . TRBV10-1 . CASSETLVQYNSPLHF TGCGCCAGCAGTGAAACGTTGGTACAGTATAATTCACCCCTCCACTTT
TRBJ1-4 15 . TRBV6-5 . CASSYSRGLGEKLFF TGTGCCAGCAGTTACTCTAGGGGTCTTGGTGAAAAACTGTTTTTT
TRBJ2-5 14 . TRBV14 . CASSQEPGVETQYF TGTGCCAGCAGCCAAGAACCGGGGGTGGAGACCCAGTACTTC
TRBJ2-2 17 . TRBV11-3 . CASSLDRKGPTTGELFF TGTGCCAGCAGCCTGGACCGTAAAGGGCCGACGACCGGGGAGCTGTTTTTT
TRBJ2-5 11 . TRBV2 few CASSLGETQYF TGTGCCAGCAGTCTCGGAGAGACCCAGTACTTC
TRBJ2-3 12 . TRBV3-1/TRBV3-2 . CASSTGSDTQYF TGTGCCAGCAGTACGGGGTCAGATACGCAGTATTTT